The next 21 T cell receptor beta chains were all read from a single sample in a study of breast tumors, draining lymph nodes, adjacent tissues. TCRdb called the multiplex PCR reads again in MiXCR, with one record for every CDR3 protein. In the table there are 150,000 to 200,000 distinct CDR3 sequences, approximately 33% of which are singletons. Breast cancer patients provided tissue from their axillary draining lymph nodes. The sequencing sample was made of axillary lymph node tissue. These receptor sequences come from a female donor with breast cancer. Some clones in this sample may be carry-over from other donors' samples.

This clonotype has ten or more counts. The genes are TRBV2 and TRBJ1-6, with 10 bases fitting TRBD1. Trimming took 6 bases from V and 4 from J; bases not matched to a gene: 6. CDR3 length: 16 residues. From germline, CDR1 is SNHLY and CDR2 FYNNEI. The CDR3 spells CASRLGTGAYNSPLHF. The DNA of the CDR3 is TGTGCCAGCAGATTGGGGACAGGGGCTTATAATTCACCCCTCCACTTT.

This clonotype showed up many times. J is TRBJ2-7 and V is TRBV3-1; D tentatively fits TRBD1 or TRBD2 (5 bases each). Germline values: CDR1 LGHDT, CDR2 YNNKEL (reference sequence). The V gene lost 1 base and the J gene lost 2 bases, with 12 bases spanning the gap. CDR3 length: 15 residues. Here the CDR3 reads CASSQGVGDPYEQYF. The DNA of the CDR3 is TGTGCCAGCAGCCAAGGGGTCGGGGACCCCTACGAGCAGTACTTC.

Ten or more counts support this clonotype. The CDR3 coding sequence is TGTGCCTGGGAGGGACAGATCTCTGGAAACACCATATATTTT. Residues: CAWEGQISGNTIYF. The rearrangement joins TRBV30 to TRBJ1-3; 7 nucleotides align to TRBD1. CDR1 GTSNPN and CDR2 SVGIG come from the germline V gene (reference sequence). The CDR3 spans 14 residues. V shed 5 bases, J shed 0 bases, and the junction held 4 bases outside the gene matches.

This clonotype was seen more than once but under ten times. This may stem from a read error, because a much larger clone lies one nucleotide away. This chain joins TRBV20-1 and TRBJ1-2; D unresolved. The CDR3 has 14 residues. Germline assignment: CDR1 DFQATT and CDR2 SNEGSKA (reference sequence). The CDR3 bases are TGCAGTGCTAGAGATGTTAGGGTTAACTCTGGCTACACCTTC. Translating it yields CSARDVRVNSGYTF.

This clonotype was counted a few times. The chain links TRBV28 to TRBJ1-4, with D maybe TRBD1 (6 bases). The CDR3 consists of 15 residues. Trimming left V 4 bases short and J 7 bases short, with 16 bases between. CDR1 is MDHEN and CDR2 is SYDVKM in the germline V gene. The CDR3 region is CASSSPQGRTEKLFF. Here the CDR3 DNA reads TGTGCCAGCAGTTCCCCACAGGGCAGGACTGAAAAACTGTTTTTT.

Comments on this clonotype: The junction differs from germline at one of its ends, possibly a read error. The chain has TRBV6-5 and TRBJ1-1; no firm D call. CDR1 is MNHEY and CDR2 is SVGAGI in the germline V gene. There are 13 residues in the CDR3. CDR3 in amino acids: CASSHSRNTEAFF. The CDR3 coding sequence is TGTGCCAGCAGTCACTCGAGGAACACTGAAGCTTTCTTT.

The CDR3 here is CASSSGTYQPQHF. The DNA of the CDR3 is TGTGCCAGTTCTTCCGGGACCTATCAGCCCCAGCATTTT. J is TRBJ1-5 and V is TRBV27, with D tentatively TRBD1 (5 bases). V was pared by 9 bases and J by 5 bases, with 14 bases between. The length of the CDR3 is 13 residues. Per germline, CDR1 MNHEY and CDR2 SMNVEV (reference sequence).

CDR3 sequence reads: CASSQGQGRGGHEQYF. CDR3 in DNA: TGCGCCAGCAGCCAAGGTCAGGGGCGGGGGGGCCACGAGCAGTACTTC. The J gene is TRBJ2-7, the V gene TRBV4-1; 9 bases align to TRBD2. V dropped 1 base and J dropped 5; count of bases not matched to a gene: 9. This CDR3 spans 16 amino acids. The V gene's germline CDR1 is MGHRA and CDR2 YSYEKL.

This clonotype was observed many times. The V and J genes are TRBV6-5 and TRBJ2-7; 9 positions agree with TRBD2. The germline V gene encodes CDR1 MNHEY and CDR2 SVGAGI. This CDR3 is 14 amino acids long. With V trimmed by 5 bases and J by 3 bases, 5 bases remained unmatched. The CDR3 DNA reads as TGTGCCAGCAGTGCCCAAGCGGGAGGCTACGAGCAGTACTTC. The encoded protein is CASSAQAGGYEQYF.

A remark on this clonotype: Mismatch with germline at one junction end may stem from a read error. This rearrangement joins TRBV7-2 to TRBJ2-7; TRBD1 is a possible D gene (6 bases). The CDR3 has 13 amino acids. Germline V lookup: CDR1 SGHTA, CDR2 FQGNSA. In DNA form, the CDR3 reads TGCGCCAGCAACTTAGGGGGTGTTTACGAGCAGTACTTC. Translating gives CASNLGGVYEQYF.

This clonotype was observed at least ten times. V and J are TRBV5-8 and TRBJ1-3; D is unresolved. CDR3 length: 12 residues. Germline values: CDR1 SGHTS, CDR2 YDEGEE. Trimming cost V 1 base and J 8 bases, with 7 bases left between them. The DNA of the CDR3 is TGTGCCAGCAGCTTGTTGGGCCACACCATATATTTT. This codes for CASSLLGHTIYF.

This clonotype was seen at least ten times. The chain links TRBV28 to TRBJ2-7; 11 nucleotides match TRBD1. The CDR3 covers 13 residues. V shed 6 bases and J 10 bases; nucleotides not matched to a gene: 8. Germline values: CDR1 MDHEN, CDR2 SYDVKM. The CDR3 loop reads CASSLPDRGHQYF. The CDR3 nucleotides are TGTGCCAGCAGCCTTCCGGACAGGGGGCATCAGTACTTC.

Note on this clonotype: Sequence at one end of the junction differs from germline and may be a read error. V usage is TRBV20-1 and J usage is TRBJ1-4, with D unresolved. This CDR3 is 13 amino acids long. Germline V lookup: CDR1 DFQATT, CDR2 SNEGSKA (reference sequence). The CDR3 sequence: CSAMTERFEKLVF. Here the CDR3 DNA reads TGCAGTGCTATGACCGAAAGGTTTGAAAAACTGGTTTTT.

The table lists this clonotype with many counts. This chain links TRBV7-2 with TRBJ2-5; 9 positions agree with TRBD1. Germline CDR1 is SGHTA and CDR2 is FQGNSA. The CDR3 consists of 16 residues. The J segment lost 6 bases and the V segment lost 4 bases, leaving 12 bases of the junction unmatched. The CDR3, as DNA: TGTGCCAGCAGCTCACAGGGGGCGAGTAAGGGCAAGACCCAGTACTTC. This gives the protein CASSSQGASKGKTQYF.

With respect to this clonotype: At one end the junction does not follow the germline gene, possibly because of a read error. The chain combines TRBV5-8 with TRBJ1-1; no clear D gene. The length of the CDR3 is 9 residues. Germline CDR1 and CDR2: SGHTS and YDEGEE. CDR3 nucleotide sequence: TGTGTCAGCAGCCCTGAAGCTTTCTTT. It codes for CVSSPEAFF.

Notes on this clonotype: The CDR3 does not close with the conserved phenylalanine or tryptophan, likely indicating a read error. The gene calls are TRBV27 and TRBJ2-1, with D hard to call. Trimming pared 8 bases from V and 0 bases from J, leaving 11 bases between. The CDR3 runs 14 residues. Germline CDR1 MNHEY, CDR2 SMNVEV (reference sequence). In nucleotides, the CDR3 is TGTGCCAGCCGTCGGTTGGGCTCCTACAATGAGCAGTTCAGA. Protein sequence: CASRRLGSYNEQFR.

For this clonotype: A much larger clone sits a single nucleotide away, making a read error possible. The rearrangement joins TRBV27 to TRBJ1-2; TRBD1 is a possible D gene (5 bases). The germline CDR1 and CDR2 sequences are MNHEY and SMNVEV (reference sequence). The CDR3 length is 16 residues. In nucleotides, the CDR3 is TGTGCCGGCAGTCGCCGGGCAGGGATATCTAACTATGGCTACACCTTC. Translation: CAGSRRAGISNYGYTF.

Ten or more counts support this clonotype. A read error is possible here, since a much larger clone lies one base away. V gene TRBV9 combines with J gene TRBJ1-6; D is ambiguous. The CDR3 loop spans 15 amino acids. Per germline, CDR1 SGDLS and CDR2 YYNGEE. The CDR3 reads CASSVGGPYNSPPHF. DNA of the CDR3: TGTGCCAGCAGCGTGGGAGGACCCTATAATTCACCCCCCCACTTT.

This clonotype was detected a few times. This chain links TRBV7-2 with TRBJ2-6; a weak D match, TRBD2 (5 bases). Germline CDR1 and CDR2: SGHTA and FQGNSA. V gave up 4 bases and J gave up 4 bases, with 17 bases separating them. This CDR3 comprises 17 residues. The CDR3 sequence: CASSYRAGHTGANVLTF. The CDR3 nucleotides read TGTGCCAGCAGCTACCGGGCGGGTCACACCGGGGCCAACGTCCTGACTTTC.

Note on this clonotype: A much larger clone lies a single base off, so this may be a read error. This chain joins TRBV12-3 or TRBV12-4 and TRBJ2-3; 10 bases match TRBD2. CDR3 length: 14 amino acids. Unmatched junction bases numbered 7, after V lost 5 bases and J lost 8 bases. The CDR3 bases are TGTGCCAGCAGTAGAGCGGGAGGGCCCCTTACGCAGTATTTT. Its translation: CASSRAGGPLTQYF.

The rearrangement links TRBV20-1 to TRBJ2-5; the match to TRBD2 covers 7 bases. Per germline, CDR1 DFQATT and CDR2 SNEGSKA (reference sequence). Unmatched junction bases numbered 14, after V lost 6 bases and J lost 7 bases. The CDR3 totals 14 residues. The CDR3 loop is CSAVPGGSGATQYF. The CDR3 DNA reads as TGCAGTGCCGTACCGGGCGGGAGCGGAGCGACCCAGTACTTC.